This T cell receptor beta chain was sequenced for a study of response to subunit inactivated influenza vaccine. This clonotype was seen only a few times. TCRdb ran MiXCR on the RT-PCR reads and lists one entry per CDR3 protein. This sample has more than 450,000 distinct CDR3 sequences; approximately 10% occur once, and the top ten carry around 10%. In addition, the sample was reused for a study of T cells expressing NK-cell markers. As that report states: TCR beta cDNA was generated via 5'RACE template switching incorporating UMIs. Researchers got TCR beta repertoires out of sorted CD3+CD56+NKG2C+, CD3+CD56+NKG2C- and CD3+CD56-NKG2C+ T cells. Sorting was restricted to alpha-beta TCR T cells by an anti-gamma-delta TCR antibody in several experiments. One observes that, in several donors, these clonotypes were also the leading ones within the CD3+CD56-NKG2C+ fraction. Clarity on HCMV specificity was lacking for the expanded NKG2C+ T cell clones.

This material consisted of PBMCs from blood, taken on the day of vaccination. This TCR derives from a man in his fifties who received an inactivated influenza vaccine.

Here the CDR3 reads CASSPGGRGLLSSYEQYF. The CDR3 coding sequence is TGTGCCAGCAGCCCCGGGGGGCGGGGGCTACTATCTTCCTACGAGCAGTACTTC. The chain combines TRBV12-3 or TRBV12-4 with TRBJ2-7, with TRBD2 as a possible D gene (7 bases). The CDR3 is made up of 18 amino acids. Trimming pared 6 bases from V and 1 base from J, leaving 25 bases between.